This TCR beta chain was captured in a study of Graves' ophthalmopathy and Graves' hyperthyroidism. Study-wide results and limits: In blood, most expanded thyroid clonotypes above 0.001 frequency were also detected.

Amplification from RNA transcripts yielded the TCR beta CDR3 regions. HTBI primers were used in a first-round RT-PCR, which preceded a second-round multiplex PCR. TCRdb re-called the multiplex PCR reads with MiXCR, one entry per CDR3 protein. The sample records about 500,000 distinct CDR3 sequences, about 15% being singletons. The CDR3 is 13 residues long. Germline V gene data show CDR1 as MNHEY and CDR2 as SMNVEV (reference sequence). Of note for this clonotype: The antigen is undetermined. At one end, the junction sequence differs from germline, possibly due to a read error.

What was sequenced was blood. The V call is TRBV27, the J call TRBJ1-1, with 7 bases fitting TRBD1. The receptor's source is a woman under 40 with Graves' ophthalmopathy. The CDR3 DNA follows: TGTGCCAGCAGCCCCCCAGGGGGTACTGAAGCTTGCTTT. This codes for CASSPPGGTEACF.